Here is one T cell receptor (beta chain) with its context. Its specificity is unknown. The data are from a study of cytomegalovirus exposure and HLA in healthy donors. Study results and limitations: Based on reports, TCR beta sequences accurately predicted HLA-A and HLA-B alleles for most subjects.

This PCR relied on a set of 60 Vbeta primers and 13 Jbeta primers. Only in-frame clones appear in the TCRdb table, and some are missing; sequencing was by immunoSEQ multiplex PCR. The sample records about 130,000 clones, about 80% being singletons. V lost 6 bases and J lost 5; bases outside the gene matches: 2. Per the germline V gene, CDR1 is MNHEY and CDR2 is SVGAGI. This CDR3 is 13 amino acids long. This chain joins TRBV6-5 and TRBJ1-5; 9 positions match TRBD1. The sequenced material came from PBMCs. This clonotype originated in a man in his forties in good health and CMV-seronegative. As DNA, the CDR3 is TGTGCCAGCAGGGGACAGGGAGATCAGCCCCAGCATTTT. Its translation is CASRGQGDQPQHF.